These 8 T cell receptor beta chains share one sample of origin, sequenced in a study of cytomegalovirus exposure and HLA in healthy donors (dated by TCRdb to about 2017). Preparation of the library involved the immunoSEQ multiplex PCR assay. Held by TCRdb, this immuneACCESS table contains in-frame sequences only and omits some clones. Under half of the omission traces to an unresolved V gene where checked; the cause of the rest is unknown. The sample table shows 200,000 to 300,000 clones, and about 90% are seen once. Around 3.1% of the sample is taken by the ten largest. The sequenced sample was PBMCs. All receptors come from a woman in her 30s in good health and CMV-seronegative.

In DNA, the CDR3 is TGTGCCAGCAGCCGGGACAGAGCTACTGCGAACACCGGGGAGCTGTTTTTT. Translating gives CASSRDRATANTGELFF. The chain employs TRBV7-8 and TRBJ2-2, with 7 bases identical to TRBD1. CDR1 SGHVS and CDR2 FQNEAQ come from the germline V gene. The CDR3 has 17 amino acids. J gave up 0 bases and V 5 bases, and 9 bases lay outside the gene matches. The full variable domain, in which reference TRBV7-8 and TRBJ2-2 provide the parts outside the CDR3, is GAGVSQSPRYKVAKRGQDVALRCDPISGHVSLFWYQQALGQGPEFLTYFQNEAQLDKSGLPSDRFFAERPEGSVSTLKIQRTQQEDSAVYLCASSRDRATANTGELFFGEGSRLTVL.

This chain uses TRBV6-5 with TRBJ2-7, with D possibly matching TRBD1 (5 bases). From germline, CDR1 is MNHEY and CDR2 SVGAGI. The CDR3 is made up of 14 amino acids. Trimming left V 6 bases short and J 2 bases short, with 14 bases between. The CDR3 region is CASRGVRQPYEQYF. DNA for the CDR3: TGTGCCAGCAGGGGCGTGAGACAGCCCTACGAGCAGTACTTC.

The chain links TRBV29-1 to TRBJ2-1; D is uncertain. Trimming pared 3 bases from V and 9 bases from J, leaving 6 bases between. Per germline, CDR1 SQVTM and CDR2 ANQGSEA. CDR3 length: 10 residues. The CDR3 reads CSVEVAEQFF. CDR3 DNA sequence: TGCAGCGTTGAGGTGGCTGAGCAGTTCTTC.

As DNA, the CDR3 is TGTGCCAGCACCTTCGGGAGGGCCAAGTCCTACAATGAGCAGTTCTTC. This sequence encodes CASTFGRAKSYNEQFF. V usage is TRBV27 and J usage is TRBJ2-1, with 8 bases matching TRBD2. Trimming cost V 7 bases and J 1 base; bases outside gene matches: 9. The CDR3 extends over 16 amino acids. Germline loops: CDR1 MNHEY, CDR2 SMNVEV (reference sequence).

The sample holds a few counts of this clone. In nucleotides, the CDR3 is TGTGCCAGCAGGATCCTAGGGGGGAACACTGAAGCTTTCTTT. This gives the protein CASRILGGNTEAFF. The rearrangement uses TRBV27 and TRBJ1-1; tentatively, D is TRBD1 (6 bases). V gave up 6 bases and J gave up 1 base, with 12 bases separating them. The CDR3 is made up of 14 amino acids. CDR1 MNHEY and CDR2 SMNVEV come from the germline V gene (reference sequence).

The chain links TRBV13 to TRBJ2-3; 10 bases are a match to TRBD1. V gave up 5 bases and J gave up 4 bases; unmatched junction bases: 9. This CDR3 is 16 amino acids long. Germline CDR1 reads PRHDT; CDR2 reads FYEKMQ (reference sequence). The DNA for the CDR3 is TGTGCCAGCAGCGGGTGGGGACAGGGGATCGCAGATACGCAGTATTTT. Protein sequence: CASSGWGQGIADTQYF.

The chain carries TRBV18 and TRBJ1-2; 7 positions agree with TRBD1. The germline V gene has CDR1 KGHSH and CDR2 LQKENI. The CDR3 contains 16 residues. V shed 6 bases, J shed 4 bases, and the junction held 14 bases outside the gene matches. CDR3 sequence reads: CASSQQTGEPGYGYTF. CDR3 nucleotides: TGTGCCAGCTCGCAACAAACAGGGGAACCAGGCTATGGCTACACCTTC. The variable domain in full, completed from reference TRBV18 and TRBJ1-2, reads NAGVMQNPRHLVRRRGQEARLRCSPMKGHSHVYWYRQLPEEGLKFMVYLQKENIIDESGMPKERFSAEFPKEGPSILRIQQVVRGDSAAYFCASSQQTGEPGYGYTFGSGTRLTVV.

The chain combines TRBV18 with TRBJ2-3; 11 bases fit TRBD2. The CDR3 is made up of 20 amino acids. The V gene's germline CDR1 is KGHSH and CDR2 LQKENI. Trimming removed 6 bases from V and 0 bases from J; junction bases left unmatched: 17. Written as DNA, the CDR3 is TGTGCCAGCTCCCCCCCAGGGCTAGCGGGGGGATCCTTCAGCACAGATACGCAGTATTTT. It is translated as CASSPPGLAGGSFSTDTQYF.